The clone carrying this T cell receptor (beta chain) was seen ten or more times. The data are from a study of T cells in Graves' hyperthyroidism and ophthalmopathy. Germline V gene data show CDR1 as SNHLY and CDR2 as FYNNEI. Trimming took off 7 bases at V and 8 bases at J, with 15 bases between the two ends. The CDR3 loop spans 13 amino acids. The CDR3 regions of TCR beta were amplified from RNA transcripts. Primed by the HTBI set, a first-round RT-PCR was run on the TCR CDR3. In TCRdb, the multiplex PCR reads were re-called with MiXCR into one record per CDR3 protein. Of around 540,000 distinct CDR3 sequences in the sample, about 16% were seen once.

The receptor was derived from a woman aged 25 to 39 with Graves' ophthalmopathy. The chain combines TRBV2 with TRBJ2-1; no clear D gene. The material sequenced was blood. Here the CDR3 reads CASNRNRADEQFF. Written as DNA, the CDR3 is TGTGCCAGCAACCGCAATAGGGCGGATGAGCAGTTCTTC.